Sequencing of this TCR beta chain was carried out in a study of blood T cells in healthy people across ages. A second PCR, run for about 7 to 11 cycles, used a sample-barcoded 5' primer plus a J-beta primer mix. One entry per CDR3 protein results from TCRdb running MiXCR on the 5' RACE reads. The sample holds about 670,000 distinct CDR3 sequences; over 40% are singletons and the top ten take around 30%. The CDR3 totals 15 residues. Trimming took 2 bases from V and 1 from J; bases not matched to a gene: 5. The germline V gene encodes CDR1 SGHKS and CDR2 YYEKEE (reference sequence). The chain employs TRBV5-5 and TRBJ2-5; 7 bases are a match to TRBD2. This clonotype originated in an elderly man in good health. Sequenced: blood. For the CDR3, the DNA is TGTGCCAGCAGCTTTAGCGGGCGCCCCCAAGAGACCCAGTACTTC. It codes for CASSFSGRPQETQYF.